What follows is one T cell receptor (beta chain) and its context. Antigen specificity is unknown. Germline assignment: CDR1 SGHRS and CDR2 YFSETQ. V dropped 3 bases and J dropped 5 bases, with 12 bases sitting between them. The CDR3 sequence is 13 residues long. The source of the sample is a study of cytomegalovirus exposure and HLA in healthy donors. Regarding the study as a whole: Reports indicated that the classifier achieved high specificity and sensitivity in diagnosing cytomegalovirus status. A link between a missense DCLRE1C variant and TCR beta V- and J-gene trimming emerged from a later analysis. According to the study, roughly 160 TCR beta chains were cytomegalovirus-associated.

In the PCR, 60 Vbeta and 13 Jbeta primers were used. In the authors' methods: Some 12 million shared chains were among the about 80 million unique TCR beta chains that a later analysis counted. TCRdb's table, derived via immunoSEQ multiplex PCR, lists solely in-frame clones and lacks some. D and trimming come from the DNA, and the V and J calls and clone size come from that table. The listing records about 38,000 clones. The J gene is TRBJ2-7, the V gene TRBV5-1, with D tentatively TRBD1 (6 bases). This TCR was recovered from a middle-aged man in good health and CMV-seropositive. Material: PBMCs. The chain's CDR3 is CASSSSSGDEQYF. CDR3 DNA sequence: TGCGCCAGCAGCTCATCGTCAGGGGACGAGCAGTACTTC.